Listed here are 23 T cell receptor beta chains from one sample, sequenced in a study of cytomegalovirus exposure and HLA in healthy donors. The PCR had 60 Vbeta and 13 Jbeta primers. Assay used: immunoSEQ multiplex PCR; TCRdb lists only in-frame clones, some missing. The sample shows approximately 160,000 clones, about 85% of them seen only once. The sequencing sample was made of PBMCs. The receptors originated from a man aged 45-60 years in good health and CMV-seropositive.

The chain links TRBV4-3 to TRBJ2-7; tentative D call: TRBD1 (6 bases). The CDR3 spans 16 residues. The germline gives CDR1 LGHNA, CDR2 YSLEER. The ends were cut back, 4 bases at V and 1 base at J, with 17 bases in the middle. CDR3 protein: CASSLQPPTGSYEQYF. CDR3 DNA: TGCGCCAGCAGCCTTCAACCGCCCACAGGGTCCTACGAGCAGTACTTC.

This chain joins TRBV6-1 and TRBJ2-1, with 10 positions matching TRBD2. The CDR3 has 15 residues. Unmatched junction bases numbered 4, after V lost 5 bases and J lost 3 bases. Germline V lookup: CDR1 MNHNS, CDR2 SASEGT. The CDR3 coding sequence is TGTGCCAGCAGTAGCGGGAGGGCCGTCTACAATGAGCAGTTCTTC. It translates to CASSSGRAVYNEQFF.

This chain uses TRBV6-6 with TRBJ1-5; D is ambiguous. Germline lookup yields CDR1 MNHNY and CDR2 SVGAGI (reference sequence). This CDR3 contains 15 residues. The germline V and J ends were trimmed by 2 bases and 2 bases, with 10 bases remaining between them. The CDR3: CASSYGRMGNQPQHF. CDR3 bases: TGTGCCAGCAGTTACGGGAGAATGGGCAATCAGCCCCAGCATTTT.

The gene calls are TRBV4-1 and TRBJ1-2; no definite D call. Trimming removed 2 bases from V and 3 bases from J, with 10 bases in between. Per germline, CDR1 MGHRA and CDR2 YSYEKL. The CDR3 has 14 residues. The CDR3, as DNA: TGCGCCAGCAGCCAAAGAGGGTTCGACTATGGCTACACCTTC. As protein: CASSQRGFDYGYTF.

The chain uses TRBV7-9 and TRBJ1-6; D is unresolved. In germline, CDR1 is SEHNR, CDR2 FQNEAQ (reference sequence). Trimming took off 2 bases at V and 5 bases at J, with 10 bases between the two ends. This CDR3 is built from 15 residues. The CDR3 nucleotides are TGTGCCAGCAGCTTAAAGGGAGGGAATAATTCACCCCTCCACTTT. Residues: CASSLKGGNNSPLHF.

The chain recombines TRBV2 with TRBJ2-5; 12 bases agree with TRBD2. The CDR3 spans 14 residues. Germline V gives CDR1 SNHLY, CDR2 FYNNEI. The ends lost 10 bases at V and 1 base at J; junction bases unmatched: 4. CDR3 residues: CAIVTSGSQETQYF. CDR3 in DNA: TGTGCCATCGTGACTAGCGGGAGCCAAGAGACCCAGTACTTC.

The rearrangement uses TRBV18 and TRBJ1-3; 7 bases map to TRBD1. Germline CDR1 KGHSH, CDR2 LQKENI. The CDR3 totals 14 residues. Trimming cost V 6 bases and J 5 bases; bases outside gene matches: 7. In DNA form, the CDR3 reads TGTGCCAGCTCGCTTCAGGGGGAAAGAAACACCATATATTTT. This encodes CASSLQGERNTIYF. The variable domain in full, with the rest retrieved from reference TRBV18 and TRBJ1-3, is NAGVMQNPRHLVRRRGQEARLRCSPMKGHSHVYWYRQLPEEGLKFMVYLQKENIIDESGMPKERFSAEFPKEGPSILRIQQVVRGDSAAYFCASSLQGERNTIYFGEGSWLTVV.

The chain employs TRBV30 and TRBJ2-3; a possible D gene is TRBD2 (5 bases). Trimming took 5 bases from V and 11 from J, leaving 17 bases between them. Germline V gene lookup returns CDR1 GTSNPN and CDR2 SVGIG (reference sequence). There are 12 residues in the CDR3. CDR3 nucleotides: TGTGCCTGGGCGGCAGGCGTGGGGAGGCAGTATTTT. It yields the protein CAWAAGVGRQYF.

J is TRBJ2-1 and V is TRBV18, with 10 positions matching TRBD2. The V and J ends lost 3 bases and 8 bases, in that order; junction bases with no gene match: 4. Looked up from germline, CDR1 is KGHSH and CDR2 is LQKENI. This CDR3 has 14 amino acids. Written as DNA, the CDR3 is TGTGCCAGCTCACCTCTAGCGGGGGAGGATGAGCAGTTCTTC. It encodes CASSPLAGEDEQFF.

CDR3 bases: TGTGCCAGCAGTTACCGGGACAGGCCCAACACTGAAGCTTTCTTT. Amino acids: CASSYRDRPNTEAFF. The genes are TRBV6-5 and TRBJ1-1; 8 bases are shared with TRBD1. V shed 2 bases and J 2 bases; nucleotides not matched to a gene: 4. This CDR3 spans 15 amino acids. Germline assignment: CDR1 MNHEY and CDR2 SVGAGI.

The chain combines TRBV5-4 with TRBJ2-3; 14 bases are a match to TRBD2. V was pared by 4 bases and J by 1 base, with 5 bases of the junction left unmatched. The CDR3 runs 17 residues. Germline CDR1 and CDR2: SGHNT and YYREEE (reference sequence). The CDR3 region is CASSRGLAGGGTDTQYF. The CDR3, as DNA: TGTGCCAGCAGCCGTGGACTAGCGGGGGGAGGCACAGATACGCAGTATTTT.

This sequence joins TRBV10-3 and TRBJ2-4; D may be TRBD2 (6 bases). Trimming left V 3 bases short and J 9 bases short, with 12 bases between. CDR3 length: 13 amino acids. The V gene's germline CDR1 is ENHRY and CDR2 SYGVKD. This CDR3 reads CAISETSQGIQYF. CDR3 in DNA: TGTGCCATCAGTGAAACTAGCCAGGGCATTCAGTACTTC.

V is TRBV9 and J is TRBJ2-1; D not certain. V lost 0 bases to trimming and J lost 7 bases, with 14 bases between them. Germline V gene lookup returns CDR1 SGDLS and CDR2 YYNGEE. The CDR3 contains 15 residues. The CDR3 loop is CASSVAVSELNEQFF. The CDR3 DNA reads TGTGCCAGCAGCGTAGCGGTGTCCGAGCTTAATGAGCAGTTCTTC.

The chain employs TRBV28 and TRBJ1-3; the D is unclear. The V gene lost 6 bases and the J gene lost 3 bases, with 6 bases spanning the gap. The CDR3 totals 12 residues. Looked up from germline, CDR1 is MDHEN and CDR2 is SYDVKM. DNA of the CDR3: TGTGCCAGCAGCCTAGATGGAAACACCATATATTTT. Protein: CASSLDGNTIYF.

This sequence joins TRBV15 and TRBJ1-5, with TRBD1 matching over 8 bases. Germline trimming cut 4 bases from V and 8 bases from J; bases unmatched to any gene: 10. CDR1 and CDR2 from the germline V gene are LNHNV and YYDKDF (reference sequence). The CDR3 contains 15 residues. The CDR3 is CATSINPTGQEPQHF. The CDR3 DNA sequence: TGTGCCACCAGCATAAATCCGACGGGACAGGAGCCCCAGCATTTT. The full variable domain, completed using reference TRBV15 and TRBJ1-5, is DAMVIQNPRYQVTQFGKPVTLSCSQTLNHNVMYWYQQKSSQAPKLLFHYYDKDFNNEADTPDNFQSRRPNTSFCFLDIRSPGLGDTAMYLCATSINPTGQEPQHFGDGTRLSIL.

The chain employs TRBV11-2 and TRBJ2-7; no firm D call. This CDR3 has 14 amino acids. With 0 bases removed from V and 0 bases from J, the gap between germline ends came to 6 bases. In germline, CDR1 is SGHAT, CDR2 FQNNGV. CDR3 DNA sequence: TGTGCCAGCAGCTTAGAGGAGATCTCCTACGAGCAGTACTTC. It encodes CASSLEEISYEQYF.

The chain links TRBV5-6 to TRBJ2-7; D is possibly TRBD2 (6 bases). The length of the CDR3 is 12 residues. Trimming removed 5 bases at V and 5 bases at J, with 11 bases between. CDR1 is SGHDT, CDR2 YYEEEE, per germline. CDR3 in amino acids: CASRRDLNEQYF. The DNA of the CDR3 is TGTGCCAGCAGGCGGGACCTCAACGAGCAGTACTTC.

CDR3 nucleotides: TGTGCCAGTAGTAAGGACTTCAACGGCTATGGCTACACCTTC. Protein: CASSKDFNGYGYTF. This rearrangement joins TRBV19 to TRBJ1-2; no definite D call. This CDR3 region has 14 residues. The V gene lost 4 bases and the J gene lost 4 bases, with 13 bases spanning the gap. Germline V lookup: CDR1 LNHDA, CDR2 SQIVND (reference sequence).

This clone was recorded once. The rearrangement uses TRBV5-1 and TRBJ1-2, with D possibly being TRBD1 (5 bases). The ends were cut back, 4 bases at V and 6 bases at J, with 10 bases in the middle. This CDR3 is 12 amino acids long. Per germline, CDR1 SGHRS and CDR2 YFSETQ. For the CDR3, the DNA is TGCGCCAGCAGCCCACTGACAGATGGCTACACCTTC. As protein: CASSPLTDGYTF.

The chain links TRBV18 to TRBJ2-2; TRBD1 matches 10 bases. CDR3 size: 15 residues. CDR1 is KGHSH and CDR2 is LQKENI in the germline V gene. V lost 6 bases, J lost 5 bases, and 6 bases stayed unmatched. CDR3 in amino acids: CASSRGQGRTGELFF. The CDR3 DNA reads TGTGCCAGCTCGAGGGGACAGGGGAGAACCGGGGAGCTGTTTTTT.

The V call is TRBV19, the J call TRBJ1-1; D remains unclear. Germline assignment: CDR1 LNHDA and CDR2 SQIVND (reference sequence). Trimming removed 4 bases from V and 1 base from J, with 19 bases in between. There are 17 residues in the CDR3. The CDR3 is CASSTGEGWKRNTEAFF. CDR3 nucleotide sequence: TGTGCCAGTAGTACCGGGGAAGGGTGGAAGCGGAACACTGAAGCTTTCTTT.

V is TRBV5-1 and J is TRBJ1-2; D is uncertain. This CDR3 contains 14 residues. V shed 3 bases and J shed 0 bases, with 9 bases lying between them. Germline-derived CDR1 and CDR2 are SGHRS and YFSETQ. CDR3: CASSYDTANYGYTF. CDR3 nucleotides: TGCGCCAGCAGCTACGACACAGCTAACTATGGCTACACCTTC.

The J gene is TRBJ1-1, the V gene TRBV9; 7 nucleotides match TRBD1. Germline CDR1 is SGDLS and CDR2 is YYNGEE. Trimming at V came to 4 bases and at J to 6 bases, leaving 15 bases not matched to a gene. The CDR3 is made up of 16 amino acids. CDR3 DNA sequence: TGTGCCAGCAGCCCCCGACCTACCAGGGGGATGTCTGAAGCTTTCTTT. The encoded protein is CASSPRPTRGMSEAFF.